The 6 T cell receptor beta chains listed next were all sequenced from one sample in a study of cytomegalovirus exposure and HLA in healthy donors. The PCR ran on 60 Vbeta and 13 Jbeta primers. Profiling relied on immunoSEQ multiplex PCR, and the TCRdb table lists in-frame clones only, not all of them. Of around 190,000 clones in the sample, about 78% were seen once. Sequenced input: PBMCs. These receptor sequences come from a man in his forties in good health and CMV-seronegative.

V and J are TRBV5-6 and TRBJ1-6; 8 nucleotides align to TRBD1. The CDR3 totals 14 residues. With V trimmed by 3 bases and J by 7 bases, 3 bases remained unmatched. Per germline, CDR1 SGHDT and CDR2 YYEEEE. Written as DNA, the CDR3 is TGTGCCAGCAGCTCGGGGACAGGCAATTCACCCCTCCACTTT. As protein: CASSSGTGNSPLHF.

The chain carries TRBV4-1 and TRBJ1-5, with D perhaps matching TRBD1 (5 bases). This CDR3 is built from 14 residues. V gave up 0 bases and J gave up 6 bases, with 9 bases separating them. Germline loops: CDR1 MGHRA, CDR2 YSYEKL. The CDR3: CASSQDTQGQPQHF. CDR3 sequence (DNA): TGCGCCAGCAGCCAAGATACCCAGGGTCAGCCCCAGCATTTT.

The gene calls are TRBV18 and TRBJ2-2; tentative D call: TRBD1 (5 bases). The CDR3 covers 16 residues. With 0 bases removed from V and 5 bases from J, the gap between germline ends came to 13 bases. The germline V gene has CDR1 KGHSH and CDR2 LQKENI. CDR3 loop: CASSPPLFRATGELFF. CDR3 nucleotide sequence: TGTGCCAGCTCACCACCGTTGTTCAGGGCGACCGGGGAGCTGTTTTTT.

This clone was observed a single time. The chain has TRBV7-9 and TRBJ2-7; D is uncertain. The CDR3 has 16 residues. The V gene lost 4 bases and the J gene lost 7 bases, with 23 bases spanning the gap. CDR1 and CDR2 from the germline V gene are SEHNR and FQNEAQ (reference sequence). The CDR3 sequence: CASSSSEEPIMVEQYF. In DNA, the CDR3 is TGTGCCAGCAGCTCCTCCGAGGAACCCATAATGGTGGAGCAGTACTTC.

The chain combines TRBV7-7 with TRBJ1-4, with TRBD1 as a possible D gene (6 bases). The CDR3 consists of 15 residues. Germline assignment: CDR1 SSHAT and CDR2 FNYEAQ (reference sequence). Between the trimmed V and J ends, which lost 2 bases and 5 bases, there was a span of 12 bases. The CDR3 DNA reads as TGTGCCAGCAGCTTAACGGACAGAGAAAATGAAAAACTGTTTTTT. As protein: CASSLTDRENEKLFF.

The gene calls are TRBV30 and TRBJ2-7; 9 bases fit TRBD2. Germline lookup yields CDR1 GTSNPN and CDR2 SVGIG (reference sequence). V gave up 0 bases and J gave up 6 bases; unmatched junction bases: 6. CDR3 length equals 14 residues. CDR3 sequence (DNA): TGTGCCTGGAGTGTCGCGGGAGGGGCCCGCGAGCAGTACTTC. This sequence encodes CAWSVAGGAREQYF.